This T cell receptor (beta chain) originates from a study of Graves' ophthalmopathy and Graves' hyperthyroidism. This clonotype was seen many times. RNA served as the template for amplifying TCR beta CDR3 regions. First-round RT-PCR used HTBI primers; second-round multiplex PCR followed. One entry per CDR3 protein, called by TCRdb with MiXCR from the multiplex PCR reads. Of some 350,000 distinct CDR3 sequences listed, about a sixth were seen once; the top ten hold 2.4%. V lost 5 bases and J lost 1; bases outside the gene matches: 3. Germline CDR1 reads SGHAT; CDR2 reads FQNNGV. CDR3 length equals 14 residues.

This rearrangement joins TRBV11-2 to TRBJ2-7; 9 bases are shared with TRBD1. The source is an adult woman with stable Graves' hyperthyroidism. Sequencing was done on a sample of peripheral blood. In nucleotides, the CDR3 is TGTGCCAGCAGCCGGGACAGGGTTTCCTACGAGCAGTACTTC. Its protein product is CASSRDRVSYEQYF.